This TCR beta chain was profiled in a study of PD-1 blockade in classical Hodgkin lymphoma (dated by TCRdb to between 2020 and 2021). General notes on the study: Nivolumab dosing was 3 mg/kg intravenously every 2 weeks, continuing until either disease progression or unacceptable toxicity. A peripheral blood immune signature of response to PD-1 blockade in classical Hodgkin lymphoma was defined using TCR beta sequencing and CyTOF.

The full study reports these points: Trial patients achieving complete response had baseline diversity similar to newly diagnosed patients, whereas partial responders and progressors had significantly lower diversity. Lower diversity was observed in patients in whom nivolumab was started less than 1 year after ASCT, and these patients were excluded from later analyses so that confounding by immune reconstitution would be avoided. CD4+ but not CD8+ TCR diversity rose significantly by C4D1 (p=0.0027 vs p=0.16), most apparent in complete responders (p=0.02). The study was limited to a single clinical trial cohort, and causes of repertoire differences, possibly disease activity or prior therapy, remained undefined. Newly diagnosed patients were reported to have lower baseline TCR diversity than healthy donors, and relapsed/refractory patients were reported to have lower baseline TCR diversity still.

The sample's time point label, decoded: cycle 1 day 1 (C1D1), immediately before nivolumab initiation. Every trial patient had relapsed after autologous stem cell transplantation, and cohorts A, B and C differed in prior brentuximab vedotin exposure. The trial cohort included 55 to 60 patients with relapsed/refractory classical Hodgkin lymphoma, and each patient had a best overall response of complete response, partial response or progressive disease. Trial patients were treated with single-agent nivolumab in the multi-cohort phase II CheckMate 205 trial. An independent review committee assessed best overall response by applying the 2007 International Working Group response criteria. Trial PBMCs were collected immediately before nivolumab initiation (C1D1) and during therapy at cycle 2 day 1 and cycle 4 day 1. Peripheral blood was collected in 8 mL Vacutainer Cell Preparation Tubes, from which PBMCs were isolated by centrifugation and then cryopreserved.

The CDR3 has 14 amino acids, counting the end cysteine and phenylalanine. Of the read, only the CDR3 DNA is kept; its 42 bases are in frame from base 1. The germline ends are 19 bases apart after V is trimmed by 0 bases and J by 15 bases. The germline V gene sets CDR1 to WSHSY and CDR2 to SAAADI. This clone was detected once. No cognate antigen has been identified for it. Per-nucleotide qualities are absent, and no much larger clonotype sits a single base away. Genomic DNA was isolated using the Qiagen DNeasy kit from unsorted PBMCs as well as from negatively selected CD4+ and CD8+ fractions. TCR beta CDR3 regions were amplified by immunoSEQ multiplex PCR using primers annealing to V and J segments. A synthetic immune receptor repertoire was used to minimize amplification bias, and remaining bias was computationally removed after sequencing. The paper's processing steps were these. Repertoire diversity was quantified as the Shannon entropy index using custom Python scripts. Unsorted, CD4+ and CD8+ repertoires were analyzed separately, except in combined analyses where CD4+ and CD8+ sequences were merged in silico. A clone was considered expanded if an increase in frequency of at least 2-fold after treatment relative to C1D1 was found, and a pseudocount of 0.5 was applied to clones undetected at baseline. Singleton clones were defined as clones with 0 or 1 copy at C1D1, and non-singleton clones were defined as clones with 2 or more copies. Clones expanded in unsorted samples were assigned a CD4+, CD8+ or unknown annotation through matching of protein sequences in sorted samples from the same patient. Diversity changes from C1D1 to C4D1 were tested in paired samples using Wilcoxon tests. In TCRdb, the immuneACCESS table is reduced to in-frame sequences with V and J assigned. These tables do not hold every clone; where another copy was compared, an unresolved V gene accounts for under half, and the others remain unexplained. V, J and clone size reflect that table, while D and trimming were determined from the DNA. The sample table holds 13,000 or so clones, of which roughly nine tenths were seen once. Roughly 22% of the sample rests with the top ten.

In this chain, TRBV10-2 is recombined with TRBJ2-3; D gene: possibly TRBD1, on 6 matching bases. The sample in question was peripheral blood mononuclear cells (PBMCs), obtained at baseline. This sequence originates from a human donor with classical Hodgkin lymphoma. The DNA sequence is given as TGCGCCAGCAGTGAGTCGGGGACAACACTTTCAGGCTATTTT. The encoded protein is CASSESGTTLSGYF.